This T cell receptor (beta chain) was retrieved from a study of cytomegalovirus exposure and HLA in healthy donors. Study-level background: Genetic ancestry analysis placed around four fifths of the 400 or so donors that were genotyped in the Caucasian-associated cluster. Study outcomes and limitations: A classifier reportedly called cytomegalovirus status with high sensitivity and specificity.

Concerning this clone: Its specificity is not known.

Germline V gives CDR1 MNHNS, CDR2 SASEGT. The CDR3 has 15 amino acids. Trimming took 1 base from V and 6 from J, leaving 13 bases between them. The PCR employed 60 Vbeta primers together with 13 Jbeta primers. The data were produced by immunoSEQ multiplex PCR, yet TCRdb's version contains in-frame clones alone and is incomplete. The repertoire consists of about 36,000 clones, with roughly three quarters occurring once and the leading ten covering 6.5%. The chain joins TRBV6-1 to TRBJ1-5; tentative D call: TRBD1 (6 bases). The source material was PBMCs. The TCR comes from a man aged 25 to 40 in good health and CMV-seronegative. The DNA for the CDR3 is TGTGCCAGCAGTGAAGGCACAGGGATTGGTCAGCCCCAGCATTTT. Amino acids: CASSEGTGIGQPQHF.